This T cell receptor (beta chain) originates from a study of CD4 T cells in relation to SARS-CoV-2 and coronaviruses. Study background: No peptide or an HIV-1 Nef peptide pool served as negative control.

Before the COVID-19 pandemic, during about 2011-2019, CD4+ T cells were taken from unexposed donors. Isolation of CD4+ T cells took place after about 9 days in culture. Unexposed-donor CD4+ T cells were probed with SARS-CoV-2 S/N and four cold-coronavirus spikes, cells permitting. Measured with immunoSEQ multiplex PCR; TCRdb has only the in-frame clones, and not every one. The profile shows around 29,000 clones, over 75% of them singletons. Overall study results and limits: About 65% of donors had memory CD4+ clonotypes crossrecognizing SARS-CoV-2 and common cold coronavirus spike.

Remarks on this clone: Its antigen is still unknown.

The TCR was taken from a human donor in good health. The sample taken for sequencing was CD4+ T cells from PBMCs, cultured in vitro.

In nucleotides, the CDR3 is TGTGCCAGCAGCCCCCTCCCCAGCGGTGAGACCCAGTACTTC. Residues: CASSPLPSGETQYF. The chain has TRBV7-2 and TRBJ2-5; possibly TRBD2 for D (5 bases). The CDR3 covers 14 residues. Germline CDR1 is SGHTA and CDR2 is FQGNSA. V shed 5 bases and J shed 5 bases, with 15 bases lying between them.